This entry lists 22 T cell receptor beta chains sequenced from one sample in a study of molecular identifiers for immune sequencing clone quantification. TCRdb passed the PCR reads through MiXCR, listing each CDR3 protein once. The sample carries approximately 670,000 distinct CDR3 sequences, about 20% recorded once. The sequenced sample consisted of naive CD8+ T cells from blood, with Jurkat cell RNA spiked in. Subset given: FACS-sorted CD8+CD4-CCR7+CD45RA+ naive T cells. These receptors were obtained from a human donor in good health. Some libraries in this study had Jurkat cell RNA spiked in.

Comments on this clonotype: A much larger clonotype is one base distant, so this may be a read error. The chain joins TRBV9 to TRBJ1-2; D is perhaps TRBD1 (6 bases). Germline V gene lookup returns CDR1 SGDLS and CDR2 YYNGEE. The CDR3 has 16 residues. The CDR3 nucleotides read TGTGCCAGCAGCGAGGAGGGGGAGACAGGTTACTATAGCTACACCTTC. Translated: CASSEEGETGYYSYTF.

The sample holds a few counts of this clonotype. The chain carries TRBV7-6 and TRBJ2-5, with D perhaps matching TRBD2 (6 bases). This CDR3 is built from 15 residues. Germline V gene sequence: CDR1 SGHVS, CDR2 FNYEAQ. V dropped 5 bases and J dropped 2 bases, with 15 bases sitting between them. The CDR3 DNA sequence: TGTGCCAGCAGCGAAGAGTACGGGACTCAAGAGACCCAGTACTTC. Its protein is CASSEEYGTQETQYF.

The V and J genes are TRBV6-2 or TRBV6-3 and TRBJ2-1; perhaps TRBD2 as D (5 bases). CDR1 is MNHEY and CDR2 is SVGEGT in the germline V gene. The CDR3 contains 12 residues. Trimming stripped 1 base from V and 16 bases from J, with 14 bases between. This CDR3 reads CASSYWSGYRFF. DNA of the CDR3: TGTGCCAGCAGTTACTGGTCGGGATACCGTTTCTTC.

In this sample, this clonotype turned up many times. The V gene is TRBV12-3 or TRBV12-4, the J gene TRBJ2-5; D not resolved. V lost 3 bases to trimming and J lost 1 base, with 9 bases between them. The CDR3 totals 14 residues. CDR3 protein: CASSLRMFQETQYF. The CDR3 DNA follows: TGTGCCAGCAGTTTGAGAATGTTCCAAGAGACCCAGTACTTC.

This clonotype was seen ten or more times. This chain uses TRBV29-1 with TRBJ2-7; tentatively, D is TRBD1 or TRBD2 (6 bases each). The V end was cut by 1 base, the J end by 2 bases, with 15 bases between. Looked up from germline, CDR1 is SQVTM and CDR2 is ANQGSEA. This CDR3 is built from 15 residues. Here the CDR3 reads CSVEVRGGPAYEQYF. In DNA form, the CDR3 reads TGCAGCGTTGAAGTGCGTGGGGGGCCCGCCTACGAGCAGTACTTC.

This clonotype was counted only a few times. The chain carries TRBV11-2 and TRBJ1-2; possible D gene TRBD1, 6 bases. This CDR3 is built from 17 residues. V was pared by 4 bases and J by 3 bases, with 21 bases between. In germline, CDR1 is SGHAT, CDR2 FQNNGV. The CDR3 protein is CASSYPLQPEGDYGYTF. The CDR3 bases are TGTGCCAGCAGCTACCCATTGCAGCCTGAGGGGGACTATGGCTACACCTTC.

On this clonotype itself: This may stem from a read error, because a much larger clone lies one nucleotide away. The conserved final phenylalanine or tryptophan is absent from the CDR3, which likely points to a read error. The rearrangement uses TRBV7-2 and TRBJ2-7; no definite D call. This CDR3 has 13 residues. With 1 base removed from V and 2 bases from J, the gap between germline ends came to 6 bases. The V gene's germline CDR1 is SGHTA and CDR2 FQGNSA. CDR3 protein: CASSLGEAYEQYL. The CDR3 DNA reads TGTGCCAGCAGCTTAGGAGAAGCCTACGAGCAGTACCTC.

This clonotype was seen many times. CDR3 coding DNA: TGTGCCAGCAGCTTGAAGGGGACTGAAAAACTGTTTTTT. Translating gives CASSLKGTEKLFF. V is TRBV13 and J is TRBJ1-4; D might be TRBD1 (5 bases). This CDR3 has 13 amino acids. CDR1 and CDR2 (germline): PRHDT, FYEKMQ (reference sequence). The V gene lost 3 bases and the J gene lost 7 bases, with 9 bases spanning the gap.

This clonotype was seen repeatedly, ten times or more. The J gene is TRBJ1-1, the V gene TRBV20-1; no firm D call. Germline CDR1 is DFQATT and CDR2 is SNEGSKA (reference sequence). Between the trimmed V and J ends, which lost 7 bases and 1 base, there was a span of 10 bases. The CDR3 has 12 residues. This CDR3 reads CSVRNKNTEAFF. The CDR3 DNA reads TGCAGTGTCCGGAACAAGAACACTGAAGCTTTCTTT.

This clonotype has ten or more counts. V is TRBV4-3 and J is TRBJ2-7; TRBD2 aligns across 13 bases. This CDR3 region has 17 residues. The germline CDR1 and CDR2 sequences are LGHNA and YSLEER. V lost 0 bases and J lost 0; bases outside the gene matches: 2. CDR3 sequence: CASSQDRLAGGSYEQYF. DNA for the CDR3: TGCGCCAGCAGCCAAGATCGACTAGCGGGAGGCTCCTACGAGCAGTACTTC.

This clonotype was detected ten times or more. The CDR3 spells CASSQDPMTGELFF. The CDR3 bases are TGCGCCAGCAGCCAAGATCCGATGACCGGGGAGCTGTTTTTT. The chain links TRBV4-1 to TRBJ2-2; no clear D gene. V shed 0 bases and J shed 5 bases, with 7 bases lying between them. Germline V gene data show CDR1 as MGHRA and CDR2 as YSYEKL. The CDR3 has 14 amino acids.

V and J are TRBV12-3 or TRBV12-4 and TRBJ1-2; D gene uncertain. CDR3 size: 20 residues. Trimming shortened V by 3 bases and J by 6 bases, and 32 bases separated the two germline ends. This CDR3 is CASSLVSGIGQETLLDGYTF. DNA of the CDR3: TGTGCCAGCAGTTTGGTTTCTGGTATTGGCCAGGAGACATTATTGGATGGCTACACCTTC.

A remark on this clonotype: Possible read error: a much larger clone is one base away. The chain employs TRBV4-1 and TRBJ1-2; a weak D match, TRBD1 (6 bases). Germline CDR1 reads MGHRA; CDR2 reads YSYEKL. The CDR3 runs 13 residues. CDR3 in DNA: TGCGCCAGCAGCCCGGACAGAGACTATGGCCACACCTTC. Translating gives CASSPDRDYGHTF.

Remarks on this clonotype: At one end, the junction sequence differs from germline, possibly due to a read error. The rearrangement joins TRBV29-1 to TRBJ1-2, with D possibly TRBD1 on 5 matching bases. CDR1 is SQVTM, CDR2 ANQGSEA, per germline. This CDR3 contains 14 residues. Written as DNA, the CDR3 is TGCGGCGTCCTGAGTGGGATCACAGGCTATGGCTACACCTTC. Protein product: CGVLSGITGYGYTF.

On this clonotype: A much larger clonotype is one base distant, so this may be a read error. The rearrangement links TRBV10-2 to TRBJ1-3; tentative D call: TRBD1 (6 bases). Germline V gives CDR1 WSHSY, CDR2 SAAADI. Trimming stripped 2 bases from V and 5 bases from J, with 28 bases between. The CDR3 runs to 20 residues. CDR3 protein: CASSEMTGTDPLSYRNTIYF. CDR3 in DNA: TGCGCCAGCAGTGAGATGACAGGAACAGATCCTTTGAGTTATCGAAACACCATATATTTT.

This clonotype was found many times. The CDR3 DNA reads as TGTGCCATCAGAGATCCCGGACAGGGGATGTCACCCCTCCACTTT. It translates to CAIRDPGQGMSPLHF. This sequence joins TRBV10-3 and TRBJ1-6, with TRBD1 matching over 9 bases. Looked up from germline, CDR1 is ENHRY and CDR2 is SYGVKD. There are 15 residues in the CDR3. With V trimmed by 6 bases and J by 10 bases, 10 bases remained unmatched.

This clonotype was recorded at least ten times. The chain combines TRBV6-5 with TRBJ1-1, with a possible D match to TRBD1 (6 bases). V was pared by 5 bases and J by 4 bases, with 17 bases between. The germline V gene has CDR1 MNHEY and CDR2 SVGAGI. This CDR3 has 15 amino acids. CDR3 bases: TGTGCCAGCAGTCGGACGTCGGGACACTTCACTGAAGCTTTCTTT. It codes for CASSRTSGHFTEAFF.

On this clonotype: A much larger clone is a single base away; this may be a read error. This sequence joins TRBV23-1 and TRBJ1-5, with no clear D. TRBV23-1 is filed as an ORF, its function uncertain. The CDR3 has 15 amino acids. V was clipped by 0 bases and J by 3 bases, with 9 bases between them. This chain's CDR3 is CASSQSQAHNQPQHF. The CDR3 nucleotides are TGCGCCAGCAGTCAATCACAAGCTCACAATCAGCCCCAGCATTTT.

Remarks on this clonotype: This clone may be a read error of a much larger clone one base away. The chain employs TRBV2 and TRBJ2-3, with TRBD2 identical over 8 bases. Germline trimming cut 2 bases from V and 4 bases from J; bases unmatched to any gene: 11. From germline, CDR1 is SNHLY and CDR2 FYNNEI. There are 17 residues in the CDR3. The CDR3 is CASSETGGAEGADTQYF. CDR3 sequence (DNA): TGTGCCAGCAGTGAAACCGGGGGGGCCGAAGGGGCAGATACGCAGTATTTT.

This clonotype came up many times. V usage is TRBV7-9 and J usage is TRBJ2-7; 12 positions agree with TRBD2. CDR3 size: 18 residues. Germline assignment: CDR1 SEHNR and CDR2 FQNEAQ (reference sequence). The junction had 13 bases not matched to a gene; V was cut back by 5 bases and J by 2 bases. In nucleotides, the CDR3 is TGTGCCAGCAGCCCTCTGACTAGCGGGGGTGAAATTGCCTACGAGCAGTACTTC. Its translation is CASSPLTSGGEIAYEQYF.

The chain combines TRBV3-1 with TRBJ1-2; possible D gene TRBD1, 5 bases. This CDR3 is 17 amino acids long. V was shortened by 2 bases and J by 3 bases, with 19 bases between the two germline ends. Per the germline V gene, CDR1 is LGHDT and CDR2 is YNNKEL (reference sequence). The chain's CDR3 is CASSQFRDVGGYYGYTF. The CDR3 nucleotides read TGTGCCAGCAGCCAATTTAGGGACGTGGGAGGATACTATGGCTACACCTTC.

A few counts support this clonotype. This may be a read error, as it is one base from a much larger clone. This chain links TRBV9 with TRBJ2-3, with D tentatively TRBD1 (5 bases). In germline, CDR1 is SGDLS, CDR2 YYNGEE. This CDR3 is built from 17 residues. The CDR3 spells CASSVGQEGWGTDTLYF. Here the CDR3 DNA reads TGTGCCAGCAGCGTAGGGCAGGAAGGTTGGGGCACAGATACGCTGTATTTT.